This T cell receptor beta chain was profiled in a study of blood T cell repertoires in COVID-19. On the study more broadly: Samples of COVID-19 (acute and convalescent) were obtained from the United States, Italy and Spain. Sample material is recorded as cDNA or gDNA derived from T cells, B-cell-depleted T cells, or PBMCs.

The CDR3 is 14 residues long. Per germline, CDR1 SGHRS and CDR2 YFSETQ. The ends were cut back, 2 bases at V and 6 bases at J, with 14 bases in the middle. Assay used: immunoSEQ multiplex PCR; TCRdb lists only in-frame clones, some missing. Of 200,000 to 250,000 clones in the sample, more than 75% are singletons; the top ten hold around 3%. The source is a man aged 55 to 70 with acute or convalescent COVID-19. Material: peripheral blood. This chain joins TRBV5-1 and TRBJ1-1; D is possibly TRBD1 (5 bases). Here the CDR3 DNA reads TGCGCCAGCAGCTTCGGTCTTGAGACAGCTGAAGCTTTCTTT. Protein sequence: CASSFGLETAEAFF.